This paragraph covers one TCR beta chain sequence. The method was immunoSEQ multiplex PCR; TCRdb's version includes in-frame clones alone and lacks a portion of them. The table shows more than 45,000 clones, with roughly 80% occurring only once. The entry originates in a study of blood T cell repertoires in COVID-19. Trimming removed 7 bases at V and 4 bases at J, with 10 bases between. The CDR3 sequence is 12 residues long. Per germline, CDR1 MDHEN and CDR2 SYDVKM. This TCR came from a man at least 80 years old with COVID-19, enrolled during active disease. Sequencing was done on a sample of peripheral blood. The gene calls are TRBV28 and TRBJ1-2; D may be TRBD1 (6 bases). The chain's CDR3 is CASTTRGYGYTF. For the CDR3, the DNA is TGTGCCAGCACCACCAGGGGCTATGGCTACACCTTC.